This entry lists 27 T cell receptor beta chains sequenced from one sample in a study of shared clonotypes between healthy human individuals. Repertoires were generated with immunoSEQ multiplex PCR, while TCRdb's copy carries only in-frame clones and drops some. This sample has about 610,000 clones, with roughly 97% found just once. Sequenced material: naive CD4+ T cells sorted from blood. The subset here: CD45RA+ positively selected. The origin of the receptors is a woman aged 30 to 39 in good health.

The DNA for the CDR3 is TGTGCCAGCAGTTTATTTGCCCGGGGTATAGGTAACTCTCAAGGCTACACCTTC. It codes for CASSLFARGIGNSQGYTF. The chain couples TRBV27 to TRBJ1-2; D unclear. Deletions cut 1 base from V and 8 bases from J, with 26 bases between. Germline CDR1 is MNHEY and CDR2 is SMNVEV (reference sequence). This CDR3 has 18 amino acids.

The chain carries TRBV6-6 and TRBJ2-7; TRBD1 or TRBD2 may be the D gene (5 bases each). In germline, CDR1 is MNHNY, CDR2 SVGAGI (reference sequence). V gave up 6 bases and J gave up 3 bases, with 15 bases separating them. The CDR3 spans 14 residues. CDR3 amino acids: CASSGTAADYEQYF. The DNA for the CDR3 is TGTGCCAGCAGCGGGACCGCCGCGGACTACGAGCAGTACTTC.

The CDR3 DNA reads as TGTGCCAGCTCAAAGGGTGGGACTAGCACAGATACGCAGTATTTT. This translates into CASSKGGTSTDTQYF. The V gene is TRBV18, the J gene TRBJ2-3, with TRBD2 as a possible D gene (6 bases). Per germline, CDR1 KGHSH and CDR2 LQKENI. The germline V and J ends were trimmed by 5 bases and 0 bases, with 12 bases remaining between them. This CDR3 is 15 amino acids long. Together with reference TRBV18 and TRBJ2-3, the CDR3 gives the full variable domain: NAGVMQNPRHLVRRRGQEARLRCSPMKGHSHVYWYRQLPEEGLKFMVYLQKENIIDESGMPKERFSAEFPKEGPSILRIQQVVRGDSAAYFCASSKGGTSTDTQYFGPGTRLTVL.

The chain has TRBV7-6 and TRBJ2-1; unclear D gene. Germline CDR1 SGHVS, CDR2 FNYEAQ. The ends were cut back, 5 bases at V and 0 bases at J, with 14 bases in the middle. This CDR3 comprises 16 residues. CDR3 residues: CASSASTGSSYNEQFF. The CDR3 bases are TGTGCCAGCAGCGCCTCGACGGGCAGCTCCTACAATGAGCAGTTCTTC.

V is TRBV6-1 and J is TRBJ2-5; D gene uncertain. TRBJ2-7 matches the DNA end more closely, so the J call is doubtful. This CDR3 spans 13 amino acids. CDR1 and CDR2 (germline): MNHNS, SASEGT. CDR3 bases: TGTGCCAGCAGTGAAAGGCAGTCCTACGAGCAGTACTTC. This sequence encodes CASSERQSYEQYF.

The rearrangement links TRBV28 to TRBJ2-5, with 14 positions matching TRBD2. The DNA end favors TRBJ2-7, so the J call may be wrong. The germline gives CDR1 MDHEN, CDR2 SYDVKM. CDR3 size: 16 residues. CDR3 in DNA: TGTGCCAGCAGTGGGGGGACTAGCGGGAGACCTCACGAGCAGTACTTC. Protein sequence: CASSGGTSGRPHEQYF.

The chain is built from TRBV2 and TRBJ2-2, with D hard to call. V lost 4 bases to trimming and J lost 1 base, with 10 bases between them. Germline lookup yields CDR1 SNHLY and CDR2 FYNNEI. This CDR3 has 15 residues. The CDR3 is CASSGQAMNTGELFF. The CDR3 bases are TGTGCCAGCAGTGGGCAGGCGATGAACACCGGGGAGCTGTTTTTT.

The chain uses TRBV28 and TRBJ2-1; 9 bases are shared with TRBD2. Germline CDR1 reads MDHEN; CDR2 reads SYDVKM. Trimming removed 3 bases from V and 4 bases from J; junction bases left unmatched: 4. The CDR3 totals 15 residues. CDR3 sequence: CASSFSSGIYNEQFF. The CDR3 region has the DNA TGTGCCAGCAGTTTTTCTAGCGGGATTTACAATGAGCAGTTCTTC.

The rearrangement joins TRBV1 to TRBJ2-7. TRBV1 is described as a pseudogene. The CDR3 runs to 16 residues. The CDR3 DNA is TGCACCAGCAGCCAAGACAGGGCACACAGGAGGCACGAGCAGTACTTC. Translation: CTSSQDRAHRRHEQYF.

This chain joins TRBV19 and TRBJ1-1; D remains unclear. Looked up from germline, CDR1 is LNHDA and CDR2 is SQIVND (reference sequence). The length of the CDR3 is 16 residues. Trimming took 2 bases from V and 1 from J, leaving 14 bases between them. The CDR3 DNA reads TGTGCCAGTAGTATATGGGATTCTGTTCCGAACACTGAAGCTTTCTTT. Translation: CASSIWDSVPNTEAFF. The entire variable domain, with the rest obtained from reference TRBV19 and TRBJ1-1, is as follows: DGGITQSPKYLFRKEGQNVTLSCEQNLNHDAMYWYRQDPGQGLRLIYYSQIVNDFQKGDIAEGYSVSREKKESFPLTVTSAQKNPTAFYLCASSIWDSVPNTEAFFGQGTRLTVV.

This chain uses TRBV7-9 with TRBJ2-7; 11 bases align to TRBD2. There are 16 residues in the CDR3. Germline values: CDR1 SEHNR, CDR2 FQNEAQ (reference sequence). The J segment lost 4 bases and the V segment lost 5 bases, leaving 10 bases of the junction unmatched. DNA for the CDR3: TGTGCCAGCAGCACCACTACTAGCGGGAGACGGTACGAGCAGTACTTC. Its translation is CASSTTTSGRRYEQYF.

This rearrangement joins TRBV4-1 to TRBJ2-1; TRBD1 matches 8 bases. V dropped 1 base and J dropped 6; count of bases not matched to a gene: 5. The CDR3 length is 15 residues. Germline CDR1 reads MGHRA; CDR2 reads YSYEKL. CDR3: CASSQADRDGNEQFF. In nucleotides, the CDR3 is TGCGCCAGCAGCCAAGCGGACAGGGACGGCAATGAGCAGTTCTTC.

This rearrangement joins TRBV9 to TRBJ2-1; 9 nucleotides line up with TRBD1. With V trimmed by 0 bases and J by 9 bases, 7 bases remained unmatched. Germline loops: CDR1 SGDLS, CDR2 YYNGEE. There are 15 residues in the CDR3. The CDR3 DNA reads TGTGCCAGCAGCGTAGTCGGACAGGGGTTCCCTGAGCAGTTCTTC. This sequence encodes CASSVVGQGFPEQFF.

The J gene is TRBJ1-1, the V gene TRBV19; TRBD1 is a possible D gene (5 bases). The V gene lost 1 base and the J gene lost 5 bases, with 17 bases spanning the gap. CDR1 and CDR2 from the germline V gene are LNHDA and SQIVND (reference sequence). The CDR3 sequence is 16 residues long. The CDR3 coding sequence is TGTGCCAGTAGTATAGTCCCAGGGTCCGCCTTTACTGAAGCTTTCTTT. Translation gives CASSIVPGSAFTEAFF.

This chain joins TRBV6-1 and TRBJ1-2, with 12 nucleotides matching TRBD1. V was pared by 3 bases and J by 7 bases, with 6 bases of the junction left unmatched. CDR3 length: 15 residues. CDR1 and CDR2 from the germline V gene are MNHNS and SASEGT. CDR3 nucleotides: TGTGCCAGCAGTGACCAGGGGACAGGGGGCGGTGGCTACACCTTC. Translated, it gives CASSDQGTGGGGYTF.

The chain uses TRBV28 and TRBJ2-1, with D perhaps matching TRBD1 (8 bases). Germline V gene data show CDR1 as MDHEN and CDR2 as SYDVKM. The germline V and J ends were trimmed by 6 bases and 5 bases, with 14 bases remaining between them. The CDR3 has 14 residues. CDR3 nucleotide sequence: TGTGCCAGCAGGACTACAGGGGGGGACAATGAGCAGTTCTTC. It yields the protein CASRTTGGDNEQFF.

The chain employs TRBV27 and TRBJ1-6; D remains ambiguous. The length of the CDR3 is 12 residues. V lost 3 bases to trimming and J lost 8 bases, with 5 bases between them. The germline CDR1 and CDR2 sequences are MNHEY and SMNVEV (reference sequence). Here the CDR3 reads CASSFSDSPLHF. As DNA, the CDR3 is TGTGCCAGCAGTTTCTCCGATTCACCCCTCCACTTT.

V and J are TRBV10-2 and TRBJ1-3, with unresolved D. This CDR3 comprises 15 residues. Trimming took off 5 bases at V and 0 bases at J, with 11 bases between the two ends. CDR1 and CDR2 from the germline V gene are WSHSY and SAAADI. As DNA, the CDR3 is TGCGCCAGCAGTTATGCAGGCAGCTCTGGAAACACCATATATTTT. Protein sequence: CASSYAGSSGNTIYF.

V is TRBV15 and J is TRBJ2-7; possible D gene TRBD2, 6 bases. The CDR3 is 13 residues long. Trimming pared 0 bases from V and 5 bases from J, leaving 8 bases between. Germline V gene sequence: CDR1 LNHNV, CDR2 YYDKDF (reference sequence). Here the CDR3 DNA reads TGTGCCACCAGCAGAGAACCGGGAGACGAGCAGTACTTC. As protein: CATSREPGDEQYF. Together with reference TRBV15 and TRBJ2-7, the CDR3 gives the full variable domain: DAMVIQNPRYQVTQFGKPVTLSCSQTLNHNVMYWYQQKSSQAPKLLFHYYDKDFNNEADTPDNFQSRRPNTSFCFLDIRSPGLGDTAMYLCATSREPGDEQYFGPGTRLTVT.

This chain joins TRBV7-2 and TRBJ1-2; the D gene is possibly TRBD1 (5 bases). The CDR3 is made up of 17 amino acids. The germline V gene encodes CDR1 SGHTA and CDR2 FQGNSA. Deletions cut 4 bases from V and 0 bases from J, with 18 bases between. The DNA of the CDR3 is TGTGCCAGCAGCTCCCCGACGCGGGGCCTCGCTAACTATGGCTACACCTTC. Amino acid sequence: CASSSPTRGLANYGYTF.

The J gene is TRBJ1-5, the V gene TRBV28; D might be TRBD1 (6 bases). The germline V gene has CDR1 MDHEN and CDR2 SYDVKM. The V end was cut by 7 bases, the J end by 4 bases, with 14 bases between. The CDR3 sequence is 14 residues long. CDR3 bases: TGTGCCAGCAAGGGGGGGACGGTGAATCAGCCCCAGCATTTT. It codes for CASKGGTVNQPQHF.

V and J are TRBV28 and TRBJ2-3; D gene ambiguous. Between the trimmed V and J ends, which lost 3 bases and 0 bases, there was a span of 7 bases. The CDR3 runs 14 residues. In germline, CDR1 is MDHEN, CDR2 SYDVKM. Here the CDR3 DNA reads TGTGCCAGCAGTTTTGGACGGAGCACAGATACGCAGTATTTT. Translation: CASSFGRSTDTQYF.

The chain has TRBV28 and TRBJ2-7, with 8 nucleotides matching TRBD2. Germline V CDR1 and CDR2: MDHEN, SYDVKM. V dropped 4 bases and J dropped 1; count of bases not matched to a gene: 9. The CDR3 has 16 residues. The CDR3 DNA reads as TGTGCCAGCAGTTCCTTCCCCCAGCGGGGGTCCTACGAGCAGTACTTC. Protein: CASSSFPQRGSYEQYF.

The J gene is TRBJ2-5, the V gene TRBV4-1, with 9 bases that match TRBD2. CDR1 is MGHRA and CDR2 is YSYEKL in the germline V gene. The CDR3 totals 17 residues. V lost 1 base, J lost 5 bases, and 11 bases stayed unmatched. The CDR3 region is CASSQGSGRSIGETQYF. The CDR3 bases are TGCGCCAGCAGCCAAGGGAGCGGGAGGTCCATTGGGGAGACCCAGTACTTC.

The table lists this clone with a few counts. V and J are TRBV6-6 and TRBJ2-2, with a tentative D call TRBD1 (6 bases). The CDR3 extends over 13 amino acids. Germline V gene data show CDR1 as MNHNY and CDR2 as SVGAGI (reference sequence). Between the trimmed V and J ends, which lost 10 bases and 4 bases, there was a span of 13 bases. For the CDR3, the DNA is TGTGCCACGCGGACAGTTAGCACCGGGGAGCTGTTTTTT. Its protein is CATRTVSTGELFF.

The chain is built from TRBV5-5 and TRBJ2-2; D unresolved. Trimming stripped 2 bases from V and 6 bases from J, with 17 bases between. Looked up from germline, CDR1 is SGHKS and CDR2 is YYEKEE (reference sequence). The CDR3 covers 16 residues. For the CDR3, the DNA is TGTGCCAGCAGCTTTCTCCCCGAGCTGATGGCCGGGGAGCTGTTTTTT. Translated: CASSFLPELMAGELFF.

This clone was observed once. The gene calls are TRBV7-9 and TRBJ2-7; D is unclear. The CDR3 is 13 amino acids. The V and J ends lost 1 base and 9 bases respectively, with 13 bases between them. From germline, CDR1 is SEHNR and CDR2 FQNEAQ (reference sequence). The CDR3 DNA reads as TGTGCCAGCAGCTTAGAAGGGCGCGGCAGGCAGTACTTC. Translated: CASSLEGRGRQYF.